What follows is one T cell receptor beta chain and its context. The data were obtained in a study of blood T cell repertoires in COVID-19. Whole-study context: T cells, B-cell-depleted T cells, or PBMCs provided the cDNA or gDNA that served as material.

Assay: immunoSEQ multiplex PCR; the TCRdb copy retains only in-frame clones and omits some. The sample comprises 110,000 to 150,000 clones, 86% of which are singletons, and 7.5% to 8.5% rests with the top ten. This CDR3 is built from 14 residues. Per germline, CDR1 MDHEN and CDR2 SYDVKM. J gave up 3 bases and V 8 bases, and 9 bases lay outside the gene matches. This TCR was recovered from a woman in her fifties or sixties with acute or convalescent COVID-19. This chain links TRBV28 with TRBJ2-7, with 8 positions matching TRBD2. The sequencing sample was made of peripheral blood. CDR3: CASCRLATYYEQYF. The CDR3 coding sequence is TGTGCCAGCTGCAGACTAGCGACCTACTACGAGCAGTACTTC.